This T cell receptor beta chain appears in the sequencing data of a study of Graves' ophthalmopathy and Graves' hyperthyroidism. Regarding the study as a whole: Blood also carried most expanded thyroid clonotypes exceeding 0.001 frequency.

TCR beta CDR3 amplification used RNA transcripts. First-round RT-PCR employed HTBI primers, with a second-round multiplex PCR after it. TCRdb called the multiplex PCR reads again in MiXCR, with one record for every CDR3 protein. The sample contains 600,000 to 700,000 distinct CDR3 sequences, more than 40% of which appear only once. Germline loops: CDR1 SGHVS, CDR2 FQNEAQ. V dropped 3 bases and J dropped 6; count of bases not matched to a gene: 9. The CDR3 has 15 amino acids. This clonotype was counted ten times or more. As yet, its antigen is unknown. Other autoimmune diseases, uncontrolled infections, pregnancy or lactation led to the exclusion of patients.

The chain couples TRBV7-8 to TRBJ1-2; TRBD1 matches at 8 bases. This receptor was taken from an adult man with Graves' ophthalmopathy. The specimen was peripheral blood. This chain's CDR3 is CASSFYRDRQNGYTF. CDR3 nucleotide sequence: TGTGCCAGCAGCTTTTACCGGGACAGGCAAAATGGCTACACCTTC.